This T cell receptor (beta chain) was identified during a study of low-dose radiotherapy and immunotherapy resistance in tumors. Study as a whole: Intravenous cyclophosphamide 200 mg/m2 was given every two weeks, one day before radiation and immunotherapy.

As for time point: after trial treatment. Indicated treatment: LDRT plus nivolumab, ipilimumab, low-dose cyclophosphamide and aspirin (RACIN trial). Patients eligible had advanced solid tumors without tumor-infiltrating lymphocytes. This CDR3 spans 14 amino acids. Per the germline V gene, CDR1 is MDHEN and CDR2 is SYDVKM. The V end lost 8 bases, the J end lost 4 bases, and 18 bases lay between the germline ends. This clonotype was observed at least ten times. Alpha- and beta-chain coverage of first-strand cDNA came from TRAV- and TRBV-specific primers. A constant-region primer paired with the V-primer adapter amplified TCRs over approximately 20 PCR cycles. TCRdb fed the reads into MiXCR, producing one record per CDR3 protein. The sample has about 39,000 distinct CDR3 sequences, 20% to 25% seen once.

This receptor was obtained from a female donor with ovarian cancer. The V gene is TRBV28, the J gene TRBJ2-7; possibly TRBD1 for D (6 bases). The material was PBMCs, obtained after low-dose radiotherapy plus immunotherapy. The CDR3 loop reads CASGLLDSRYEQYF. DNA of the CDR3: TGTGCCAGCGGGCTCCTGGACAGTAGGTACGAGCAGTACTTC.